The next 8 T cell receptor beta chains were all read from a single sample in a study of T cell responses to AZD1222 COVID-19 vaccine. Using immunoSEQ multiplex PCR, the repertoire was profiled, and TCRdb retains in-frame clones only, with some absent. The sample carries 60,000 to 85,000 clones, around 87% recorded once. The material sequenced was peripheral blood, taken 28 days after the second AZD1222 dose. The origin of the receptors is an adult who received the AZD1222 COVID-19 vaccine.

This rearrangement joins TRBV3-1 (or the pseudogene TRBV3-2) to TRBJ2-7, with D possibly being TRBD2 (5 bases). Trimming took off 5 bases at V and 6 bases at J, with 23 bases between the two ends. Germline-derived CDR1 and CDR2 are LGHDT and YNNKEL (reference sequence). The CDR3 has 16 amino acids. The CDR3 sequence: CASSSPGITPYLEQYF. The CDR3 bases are TGTGCCAGCAGCTCCCCCGGGATAACTCCCTACCTCGAGCAGTACTTC.

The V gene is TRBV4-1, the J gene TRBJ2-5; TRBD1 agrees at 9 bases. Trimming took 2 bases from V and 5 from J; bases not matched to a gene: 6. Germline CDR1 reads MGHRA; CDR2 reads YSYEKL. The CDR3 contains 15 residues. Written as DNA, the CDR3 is TGCGCCAGCAGCCAAACAGGGGGCTCAGGGGAGACCCAGTACTTC. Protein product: CASSQTGGSGETQYF.

CDR3: CASTYQGNTEAFF. The CDR3 region has the DNA TGTGCCAGCACCTACCAGGGGAACACTGAAGCTTTCTTT. The chain combines TRBV7-2 with TRBJ1-1; the D gene is possibly TRBD1 (5 bases). Germline V CDR1 and CDR2: SGHTA, FQGNSA. V was clipped by 7 bases and J by 1 base, with 10 bases between them. CDR3 size: 13 residues.

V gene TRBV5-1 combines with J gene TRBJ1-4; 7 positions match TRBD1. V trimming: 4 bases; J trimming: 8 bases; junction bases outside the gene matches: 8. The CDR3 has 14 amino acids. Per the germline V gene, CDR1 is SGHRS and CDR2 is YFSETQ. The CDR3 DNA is TGCGCCAGCAGCCCAGGGGGGGGCCACGAAAAACTGTTTTTT. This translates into CASSPGGGHEKLFF.

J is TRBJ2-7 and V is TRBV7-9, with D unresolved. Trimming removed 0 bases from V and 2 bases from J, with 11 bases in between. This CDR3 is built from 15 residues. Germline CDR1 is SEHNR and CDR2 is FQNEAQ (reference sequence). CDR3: CASSLAGPGTYEQYF. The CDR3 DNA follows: TGTGCCAGCAGCTTAGCGGGCCCAGGAACCTACGAGCAGTACTTC.

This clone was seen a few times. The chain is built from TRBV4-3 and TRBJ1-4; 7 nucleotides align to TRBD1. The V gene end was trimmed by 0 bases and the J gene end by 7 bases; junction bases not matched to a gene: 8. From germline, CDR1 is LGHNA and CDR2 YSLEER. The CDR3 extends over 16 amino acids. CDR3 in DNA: TGCGCCAGCAGCCAAGATGGGAACAGGGGCAGTGAAAAACTGTTTTTT. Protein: CASSQDGNRGSEKLFF.

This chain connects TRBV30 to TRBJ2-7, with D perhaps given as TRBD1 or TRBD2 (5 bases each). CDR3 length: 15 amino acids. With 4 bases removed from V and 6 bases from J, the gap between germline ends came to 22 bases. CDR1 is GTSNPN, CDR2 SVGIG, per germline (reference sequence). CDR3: CAWKSRQGALGEQYF. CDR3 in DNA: TGTGCCTGGAAATCACGGCAGGGAGCCCTAGGCGAGCAGTACTTC.

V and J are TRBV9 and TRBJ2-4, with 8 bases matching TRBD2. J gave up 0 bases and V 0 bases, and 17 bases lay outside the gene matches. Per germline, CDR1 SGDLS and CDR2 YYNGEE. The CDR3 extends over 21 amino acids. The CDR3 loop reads CASSVDSGKGQTNLAKNIQYF. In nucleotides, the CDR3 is TGTGCCAGCAGCGTAGATAGCGGGAAAGGGCAGACGAACTTAGCCAAAAACATTCAGTACTTC.